Shown below are 14 T cell receptor beta chains from a single sample sequenced in a study of regulatory T cells in long-lasting Graves disease (dated by TCRdb to about 2021). To prepare the library, multiplex PCR was applied. TCRdb records Illumina HiSeq 4000 as the sequencer. TCR beta libraries were built with iRepertoire HTBI primers and Arm-PCR amplification of CDR3 regions. Through fastp at Q25 and MiXCR, TCRdb rebuilt clones from the public reads, retaining in-frame beta chains. Duplicate CDR3 protein sequences are folded into a single record with the most common DNA and genes. This sample lists roughly 450,000 distinct CDR3 sequences; 20% to 25% were detected once. The leading ten clones occupy 7.8% of the sample. The time point label of this sample denotes: persistent/refractory GD, antithyroid drugs over 5 years with positive TRAb. For both TCR sequencing and RNA sequencing, RNA was extracted from PBMCs using TRIzol.

The material was peripheral blood mononuclear cells (PBMCs), obtained when the disease was refractory, from a patient treated with antithyroid drugs. The source of these receptors is a female donor with Graves disease.

This clonotype was counted ten times or more. The V and J genes are TRBV27 and TRBJ1-2, with TRBD1 matching 7 bases. CDR3 length equals 15 residues. Trimming cost V 6 bases and J 2 bases; bases outside gene matches: 9. Germline CDR1 and CDR2: MNHEY and SMNVEV (reference sequence). CDR3 in amino acids: CASRSTGAGNYGYTF. The CDR3 nucleotides read TGTGCCAGCAGATCCACAGGGGCGGGGAACTATGGCTACACCTTC.

CDR3 sequence: CASSLPDRSTEAFF. In DNA form, the CDR3 reads TGTGCCAGCAGCTTACCGGATAGGAGCACTGAAGCTTTCTTT. V gene TRBV7-9 combines with J gene TRBJ1-1; D gene uncertain. CDR3 size: 14 residues. V lost 2 bases, J lost 4 bases, and 11 bases lay in between. The germline V gene has CDR1 SEHNR and CDR2 FQNEAQ (reference sequence).

The V call is TRBV10-3, the J call TRBJ2-2; D is ambiguous. Germline V lookup: CDR1 ENHRY, CDR2 SYGVKD. The CDR3 is made up of 14 amino acids. V was trimmed by 4 bases and J by 0 bases, leaving 6 bases between them. The CDR3 DNA sequence: TGTGCCATCAGTGTTGCGGCGAACACCGGGGAGCTGTTTTTT. This codes for CAISVAANTGELFF.

The CDR3 here is CASSIYRDSNEQFF. CDR3 bases: TGTGCCAGCAGCATTTACCGGGACAGCAATGAGCAGTTCTTC. The chain has TRBV7-3 and TRBJ2-1; 7 nucleotides agree with TRBD1. CDR3 size: 14 residues. Trimming removed 5 bases from V and 6 bases from J; junction bases left unmatched: 7. CDR1 SGHTA and CDR2 FQGTGA come from the germline V gene.

This clonotype appeared many times. This chain joins TRBV18 and TRBJ2-5, with 9 positions matching TRBD1. Per the germline V gene, CDR1 is KGHSH and CDR2 is LQKENI. The CDR3 is 16 amino acids. After removal of 1 base from V and 5 bases from J, the junction contained 8 bases not matched to a gene. Here the CDR3 DNA reads TGTGCCAGCTCACCACGCGGGACAGGGAGCCTTGAGACCCAGTACTTC. Translation gives CASSPRGTGSLETQYF. The full variable domain, rest sourced from reference TRBV18 and TRBJ2-5, is NAGVMQNPRHLVRRRGQEARLRCSPMKGHSHVYWYRQLPEEGLKFMVYLQKENIIDESGMPKERFSAEFPKEGPSILRIQQVVRGDSAAYFCASSPRGTGSLETQYFGPGTRLLVL.

This clonotype has a count of ten or more. The rearrangement joins TRBV28 to TRBJ1-4; 7 nucleotides line up with TRBD1. With V trimmed by 3 bases and J by 11 bases, 6 bases remained unmatched. This CDR3 is 13 amino acids long. CDR1 is MDHEN, CDR2 SYDVKM, per germline. The CDR3 region has the DNA TGTGCCAGCAGTTTTACAGGGGTTATGAAACTGTTTTTT. It yields the protein CASSFTGVMKLFF. Based on the CDR3 plus reference TRBV28 and TRBJ1-4, the full variable domain is DVKVTQSSRYLVKRTGEKVFLECVQDMDHENMFWYRQDPGLGLRLIYFSYDVKMKEKGDIPEGYSVSREKKERFSLILESASTNQTSMYLCASSFTGVMKLFFGSGTQLSVL.

This clonotype has a count of ten or more. The rearrangement uses TRBV10-3 and TRBJ2-5; D is perhaps TRBD2 (6 bases). Trimming removed 6 bases from V and 3 bases from J, with 11 bases in between. The CDR3 runs to 13 residues. The germline CDR1 and CDR2 sequences are ENHRY and SYGVKD. The CDR3 DNA reads TGTGCCATCAGGCCGGGGGTTGAAGAGACCCAGTACTTC. This translates into CAIRPGVEETQYF.

V usage is TRBV10-3 and J usage is TRBJ2-1, with D tentatively TRBD1 (5 bases). The CDR3 loop spans 12 amino acids. CDR1 is ENHRY, CDR2 SYGVKD, per germline. Deletions cut 9 bases from V and 7 bases from J, with 13 bases between. CDR3 residues: CAIAGYRNEQFF. The CDR3 DNA reads as TGTGCCATTGCAGGGTATAGGAATGAGCAGTTCTTC.

This clonotype was detected ten times or more. The V gene is TRBV27, the J gene TRBJ1-2, with a tentative D call TRBD1 (5 bases). V lost 8 bases, J lost 7 bases, and 20 bases lay in between. Germline V gene sequence: CDR1 MNHEY, CDR2 SMNVEV (reference sequence). The CDR3 spans 14 residues. CDR3 nucleotide sequence: TGTGCCAGCGCCCCGGCGGGGGGTTATCCTGGCTACACCTTC. Translating it yields CASAPAGGYPGYTF.

This clonotype has just a few counts. The V call is TRBV30, the J call TRBJ2-7, with 7 nucleotides matching TRBD2. CDR1 GTSNPN and CDR2 SVGIG come from the germline V gene (reference sequence). The CDR3 runs 15 residues. V shed 0 bases, J shed 5 bases, and the junction held 10 bases outside the gene matches. Here the CDR3 DNA reads TGTGCCTGGAGTGTACAGCGGGACCCTCGGGACGAGCAGTACTTC. This codes for CAWSVQRDPRDEQYF.

This clonotype showed up many times. V is TRBV7-2 and J is TRBJ1-1; no clear D. The CDR3 runs 13 residues. Germline V gene sequence: CDR1 SGHTA, CDR2 FQGNSA. V lost 5 bases and J lost 7, with 14 bases in between. The DNA of the CDR3 is TGTGCCAGCAGCCCCGGGGATCGGGGTGAAGCTTTCTTT. It translates to CASSPGDRGEAFF. Supplemented by reference TRBV7-2 and TRBJ1-1, the full variable domain reads GAGVSQSPSNKVTEKGKDVELRCDPISGHTALYWYRQSLGQGLEFLIYFQGNSAPDKSGLPSDRFSAERTGGSVSTLTIQRTQQEDSAVYLCASSPGDRGEAFFGQGTRLTVV.

The rearrangement links TRBV5-1 to TRBJ1-5; D not certain. Per germline, CDR1 SGHRS and CDR2 YFSETQ. This CDR3 contains 15 residues. V lost 0 bases and J lost 5, with 12 bases in between. Here the CDR3 reads CASSLAGERDQPQHF. In nucleotides, the CDR3 is TGCGCCAGCAGCTTGGCCGGGGAAAGGGATCAGCCCCAGCATTTT.

V is TRBV7-2 and J is TRBJ1-5, with D unclear. Germline V lookup: CDR1 SGHTA, CDR2 FQGNSA. V was trimmed by 0 bases and J by 4 bases, leaving 13 bases between them. The CDR3 length is 16 residues. CDR3 in amino acids: CASSLARTPSNQPQHF. In DNA, the CDR3 is TGTGCCAGCAGCTTAGCTCGGACCCCAAGTAATCAGCCCCAGCATTTT.

This clonotype was seen ten or more times. This chain uses TRBV5-6 with TRBJ1-2; TRBD1 matches 7 bases. The V and J ends lost 6 bases and 10 bases, in that order; junction bases with no gene match: 18. Germline values: CDR1 SGHDT, CDR2 YYEEEE. The CDR3 is made up of 15 amino acids. The CDR3 DNA follows: TGTGCCAGCAACTCCCTCCGAGACAGGGACATTGACTACACCTTC. Translating it yields CASNSLRDRDIDYTF.